These T cell receptor beta chains were read from a single sample in a study of PD-L1 blockade in urothelial cancer. Measured with immunoSEQ multiplex PCR; TCRdb has only the in-frame clones, and not every one. The sample lists around 53,000 clones; around 82% were seen once. Specimen: PBMCs, collected around atezolizumab (anti-PD-L1) treatment. The receptors originated from a man aged 50-60 years with urothelial cancer. The CDR3 runs from the conserved cysteine through the conserved F or W.

TRBV7-2	TRBJ2-3	CASSLYTNTDTQYF
TRBV7-6	TRBJ2-7	CASSYDTRQLQYF
TRBV27	TRBJ1-6	CASSSNTGVYNSPLHF
TRBV30	TRBJ2-5	CAWTSPRGINEETQYF
TRBV19	TRBJ2-1	CAVTSGTSGKREQFF
TRBV4-2	TRBJ2-7	CASSQGTGTGQYEQYF
TRBV6-4	TRBJ1-2	CASSQTGRYGYTF
TRBV14	TRBJ2-1	CASSPGMGLGNEQFF
TRBV6-5	TRBJ1-2	CASSYVGGRGNYGYTF
TRBV11-2	TRBJ2-7	CASSLSHRVHEQYF
TRBV12-5	TRBJ1-1	CASGLGPRQGAPSEAFF
TRBV19	TRBJ2-1	CASFDRDDEQFF
TRBV6-5	TRBJ1-5	CASSYTSHNNQPQHF
TRBV7-2	TRBJ2-5	CASIKTRTVGETQYF
TRBV5-6	TRBJ2-2	CASSSTSGRALGTGELFF
TRBV27	TRBJ2-7	CASSLSRGTSYETGEQYF
TRBV27	TRBJ2-2	CASSLPYTGELFF
TRBV19	TRBJ1-5	CASSPGQGLNSNQPQHF
TRBV7-9	TRBJ1-4	CASSPEGHGYEKLFF
TRBV7-8	TRBJ2-3	CASSPARQGSDTQYF
TRBV9	TRBJ1-1	CASSLRGGLGGSTEAFF
TRBV29-1	TRBJ2-7	CSVMIQGSYEQYF
TRBV13	TRBJ2-7	CASSLESSLGGSSYEQYF
TRBV25-1	TRBJ2-3	CASSEHGAADTQYF
TRBV29-1	TRBJ2-3	CSAWTSGGGTDTQYF
TRBV14	TRBJ2-1	CASSQAVNEQFF
TRBV7-6	TRBJ2-7	CASSPGTSIDEQYF
TRBV7-7	TRBJ2-5	CASSLALRTQETQYF
TRBV7-9	TRBJ2-3	CASSLARSTDTQYF
TRBV5-1	TRBJ1-1	CASSWGTGWGTEAFF
TRBV30	TRBJ1-3	CAWSWTVGNTIYF
TRBV6-1	TRBJ2-5	CASSEQLQETQYF
TRBV28	TRBJ2-7	CASMGDRDEQYF
TRBV5-8	TRBJ2-7	CASSQPPGQGSSYEQYF
TRBV19	TRBJ2-7	CASTSGGYEQYF
TRBV7-9	TRBJ1-6	CASSRHEGQGRNSPLHF
TRBV6-1	TRBJ2-1	CATLTAEQFF
TRBV5-8	TRBJ2-7	CASSNSGGAYEQYF
TRBV6-5	TRBJ2-7	CASSLAGALSYEQYF
TRBV9	TRBJ1-5	CASSVGAEGDQPQHF